This T cell receptor beta chain was sequenced in a study of blood T cell repertoires in COVID-19. Whole-study context: The United States, Italy and Spain provided the acute and convalescent COVID-19 samples.

The germline CDR1 and CDR2 sequences are LNHNV and YYDKDF (reference sequence). J was trimmed by 0 bases and V by 0 bases; bases with no gene match: 13. This CDR3 is built from 20 residues. Authors' processing steps: Scientists estimated how many nucleated cells there were by amplifying reference gene primers. TCRdb's copy holds only in-frame clones and misses some; the assay was immunoSEQ multiplex PCR. For V, J and clone size, that table is used; D and trimming come from the DNA. This sample has fewer than 250,000 clones, with around four fifths found just once. The chain combines TRBV15 with TRBJ2-2; TRBD1 agrees at 7 bases. The material sequenced was peripheral blood. The receptor's source is a woman aged 70-85 years with active or convalescent COVID-19. CDR3 nucleotide sequence: TGTGCCACCAGCAGAGATAGAAGGTTGAGACAGGGAGCGAACACCGGGGAGCTGTTTTTT. Protein product: CATSRDRRLRQGANTGELFF.